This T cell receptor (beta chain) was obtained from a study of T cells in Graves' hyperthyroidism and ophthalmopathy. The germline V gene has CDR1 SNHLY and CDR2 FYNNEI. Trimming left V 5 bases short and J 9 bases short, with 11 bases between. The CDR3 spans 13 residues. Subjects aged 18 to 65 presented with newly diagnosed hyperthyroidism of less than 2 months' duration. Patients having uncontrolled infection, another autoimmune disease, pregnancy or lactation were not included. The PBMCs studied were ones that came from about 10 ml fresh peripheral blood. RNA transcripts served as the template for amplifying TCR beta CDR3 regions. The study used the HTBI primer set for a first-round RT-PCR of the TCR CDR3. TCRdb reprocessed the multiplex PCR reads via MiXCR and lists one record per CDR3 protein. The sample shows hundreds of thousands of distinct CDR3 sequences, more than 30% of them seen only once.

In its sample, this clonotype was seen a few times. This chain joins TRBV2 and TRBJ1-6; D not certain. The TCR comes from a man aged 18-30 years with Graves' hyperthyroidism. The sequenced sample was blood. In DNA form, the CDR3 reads TGTGCCAGCAGTTTATCGGAGCGTTCACCCCTCCACTTT. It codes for CASSLSERSPLHF.